Following are 26 T cell receptor beta chains from one sample sequenced in a study of regulatory T cells in long-lasting Graves disease. The time point was: newly diagnosed GD, antithyroid drugs for less than 3 months. The TCR library was made from RNA that had been extracted from PBMCs in TRIzol. Arm-PCR with iRepertoire HTBI primers amplified the CDR3 regions for these TCR beta libraries. TCRdb itself ran the multiplex PCR reads through MiXCR, one entry per CDR3 protein. The table has fewer than 500,000 distinct CDR3 sequences, around 15% seen once; the top ten hold 10% to 15%. These same records also appear under a second study, on T cells in Graves' hyperthyroidism and ophthalmopathy.

This sample comprised peripheral blood mononuclear cells (PBMCs), obtained at new diagnosis, from a patient treated with antithyroid drugs. The source of these receptors is a man in his forties with Graves disease.

This clonotype was seen at least ten times. The DNA of the CDR3 is TGTGCCACCAGTGATTTGCGGTCTAGCGGGAGACCGGATTACAATGAGCAGTTCTTC. It translates to CATSDLRSSGRPDYNEQFF. The chain carries TRBV24-1 and TRBJ2-1; TRBD2 matches at 10 bases. The CDR3 length is 19 residues. Trimming at V came to 0 bases and at J to 4 bases, leaving 11 bases not matched to a gene. Germline CDR1 reads KGHDR; CDR2 reads SFDVKD.

This clonotype was picked up many times. This rearrangement joins TRBV28 to TRBJ2-2; the D gene could be TRBD1 or TRBD2 (6 bases each). Germline V gives CDR1 MDHEN, CDR2 SYDVKM. The CDR3 is 17 amino acids. V was trimmed by 2 bases and J by 7 bases, leaving 20 bases between them. The CDR3, as DNA: TGTGCCAGCAGTTTACAACAGGGAGGAAACCACCTCGGGGAGCTGTTTTTT. Encoded protein: CASSLQQGGNHLGELFF.

Ten or more counts support this clonotype. The chain links TRBV2 to TRBJ2-7; D is undetermined. This CDR3 comprises 12 residues. Germline loops: CDR1 SNHLY, CDR2 FYNNEI. V lost 5 bases and J 4 bases, leaving 9 bases between the germline ends. In nucleotides, the CDR3 is TGTGCCAGCAGTACGACACGTTACGAGCAGTACTTC. It translates to CASSTTRYEQYF.

At least ten counts were recorded for this clonotype. This chain uses TRBV5-1 with TRBJ2-1; TRBD2 might be the D (6 bases). V lost 4 bases, J lost 2 bases, and 13 bases lay in between. Looked up from germline, CDR1 is SGHRS and CDR2 is YFSETQ. This CDR3 is built from 15 residues. CDR3 nucleotide sequence: TGCGCCAGCAGCCTGTGGCGGGAAGCCTACAATGAGCAGTTCTTC. This sequence encodes CASSLWREAYNEQFF.

There are a few counts of this clonotype. This chain uses TRBV12-3 or TRBV12-4 with TRBJ2-5; maybe TRBD1 (5 bases). The CDR3 is made up of 14 amino acids. The V and J ends lost 3 bases and 5 bases respectively, with 13 bases between them. The CDR3 nucleotides are TGTGCCAGCAGTTTTAGCAGGGTTGAGGAGACCCAGTACTTC. It specifies CASSFSRVEETQYF.

The chain has TRBV6-6 and TRBJ2-6, with D perhaps matching TRBD1 or TRBD2 (5 bases each). The germline CDR1 and CDR2 sequences are MNHNY and SVGAGI (reference sequence). The CDR3 has 19 residues. V gave up 0 bases and J gave up 0 bases, with 15 bases separating them. The CDR3 DNA reads as TGTGCCAGCAGTTACTCCCTGGTCATGGGGGACTCTGGGGCCAACGTCCTGACTTTC. Translation gives CASSYSLVMGDSGANVLTF.

This clonotype was seen ten or more times. V usage is TRBV13 and J usage is TRBJ2-7; 7 nucleotides align to TRBD1. The V gene's germline CDR1 is PRHDT and CDR2 FYEKMQ (reference sequence). V shed 5 bases, J shed 4 bases, and the junction held 14 bases outside the gene matches. The CDR3 contains 16 residues. The CDR3, as DNA: TGTGCCAGCAGCCCTACTACCGACAGGGATTTGTACGAGCAGTACTTC. Its protein product is CASSPTTDRDLYEQYF.

As concerns this clonotype: Being one base from a much bigger clone, this may be a read error. Written as DNA, the CDR3 is TGTGCCTGGGCCGGGAGGGGCACTGGAGCTTTCTTT. Its protein product is CAWAGRGTGAFF. V and J are TRBV30 and TRBJ1-1; possible D gene TRBD1, 5 bases. CDR1 is GTSNPN, CDR2 SVGIG, per germline (reference sequence). This CDR3 is built from 12 residues. Full variable domain (rest looked up from reference TRBV30 and TRBJ1-1): SQTIHQWPATLVQPVGSPLSLECTVEGTSNPNLYWYRQAAGRGLQLLFYSVGIGQISSEVPQNLSASRPQDRQFILSSKKLLLSDSGFYLCAWAGRGTGAFFGQGTRLTVV.

This clonotype was counted ten times or more. The rearrangement joins TRBV24-1 to TRBJ2-1, with 10 bases matching TRBD2. CDR3 length equals 16 residues. Trimming took 5 bases from V and 1 from J; bases not matched to a gene: 4. Per the germline V gene, CDR1 is KGHDR and CDR2 is SFDVKD. CDR3 sequence (DNA): TGTGCCACCAGTGTAGTGACTAGCGGGTCCTACAATGAGCAGTTCTTC. Residues: CATSVVTSGSYNEQFF.

As concerns this clonotype: A far larger clone lies a single base away; this is likely a read error. The V gene is TRBV13, the J gene TRBJ2-5; D call uncertain. The CDR3 is 13 residues long. Germline-derived CDR1 and CDR2 are PRHDT and FYEKMQ (reference sequence). The germline V and J ends were trimmed by 5 bases and 5 bases, with 12 bases remaining between them. The CDR3 DNA reads as TGTGCCAGCAGCAGTATAGCTGGGGAGACCCAGTACTTC. It encodes CASSSIAGETQYF. Filled out from reference TRBV13 and TRBJ2-5, the complete variable domain reads AAGVIQSPRHLIKEKRETATLKCYPIPRHDTVYWYQQGPGQDPQFLISFYEKMQSDKGSIPDRFSAQQFSDYHSELNMSSLELGDSALYFCASSSIAGETQYFGPGTRLLVL.

Ten or more counts support this clonotype. J is TRBJ2-1 and V is TRBV27; D may be TRBD1 (6 bases). Germline V gives CDR1 MNHEY, CDR2 SMNVEV (reference sequence). CDR3 length: 18 residues. V was trimmed by 6 bases and J by 6 bases, leaving 27 bases between them. The CDR3 DNA reads as TGTGCCAGCAGCCCCCTGAGGACAGAGCTTTCTTTTAGCAATGAGCAGTTCTTC. This translates into CASSPLRTELSFSNEQFF.

This clonotype was recorded many times. The chain recombines TRBV2 with TRBJ1-2, with D perhaps TRBD1 (5 bases). The germline CDR1 and CDR2 sequences are SNHLY and FYNNEI. The V and J ends lost 8 bases and 2 bases respectively, with 15 bases between them. This CDR3 comprises 14 residues. The CDR3 sequence is CASSGAAMNYGYTF. The CDR3 DNA sequence: TGTGCCAGCTCTGGGGCGGCAATGAACTATGGCTACACCTTC.

This clonotype was seen repeatedly, ten times or more. This chain uses TRBV28 with TRBJ2-2; 10 bases agree with TRBD1. V trimming: 5 bases; J trimming: 4 bases; junction bases outside the gene matches: 13. Germline CDR1 MDHEN, CDR2 SYDVKM. There are 18 residues in the CDR3. CDR3 nucleotides: TGTGCCAGCAGTCCACGAGACAGGGGGCGGACTTTCACCGGGGAGCTGTTTTTT. It yields the protein CASSPRDRGRTFTGELFF.

This clonotype was found many times. This rearrangement joins TRBV3-1 to TRBJ2-7, with D possibly being TRBD1 (6 bases). The germline gives CDR1 LGHDT, CDR2 YNNKEL (reference sequence). The CDR3 loop spans 14 amino acids. Deletions cut 4 bases from V and 2 bases from J, with 12 bases between. DNA for the CDR3: TGTGCCAGCAGCCTCCGGGACACAGCCTACGAGCAGTACTTC. Residues: CASSLRDTAYEQYF.

This clonotype was seen at least ten times. The rearrangement links TRBV28 to TRBJ2-7; TRBD1 aligns across 10 bases. Germline V lookup: CDR1 MDHEN, CDR2 SYDVKM. This CDR3 has 16 amino acids. Germline trimming cut 6 bases from V and 1 base from J; bases unmatched to any gene: 9. The CDR3 bases are TGTGCCAGCAGCCCGGGGACAGGGGACCGATCCTACGAGCAGTACTTC. It yields the protein CASSPGTGDRSYEQYF.

In this sample, this clonotype turned up many times. The chain is built from TRBV30 and TRBJ2-3; maybe TRBD1 (5 bases). The germline V and J ends were trimmed by 8 bases and 2 bases, with 17 bases remaining between them. The CDR3 has 14 residues. CDR1 GTSNPN and CDR2 SVGIG come from the germline V gene (reference sequence). In DNA form, the CDR3 reads TGTGCCCAGGCGACGGTAGGGGCCACAGATACGCAGTATTTT. Translating gives CAQATVGATDTQYF. The variable domain in full, completed from reference TRBV30 and TRBJ2-3, reads SQTIHQWPATLVQPVGSPLSLECTVEGTSNPNLYWYRQAAGRGLQLLFYSVGIGQISSEVPQNLSASRPQDRQFILSSKKLLLSDSGFYLCAQATVGATDTQYFGPGTRLTVL.

In this sample, this clonotype turned up many times. The rearrangement links TRBV19 to TRBJ2-3; tentative D call: TRBD1 (6 bases). Germline V lookup: CDR1 LNHDA, CDR2 SQIVND (reference sequence). There are 12 residues in the CDR3. The V end was cut by 3 bases, the J end by 6 bases, with 7 bases between. CDR3 residues: CASSITGDTQYF. CDR3 DNA: TGTGCCAGTAGTATTACAGGGGATACGCAGTATTTT.

This clonotype was counted many times. This chain uses TRBV20-1 with TRBJ2-2; D ambiguous. V was pared by 4 bases and J by 2 bases, with 14 bases between. Germline assignment: CDR1 DFQATT and CDR2 SNEGSKA (reference sequence). The CDR3 loop spans 15 amino acids. The CDR3 loop reads CSATVSQPNTGELFF. The CDR3 DNA sequence: TGCAGTGCTACAGTGTCCCAGCCCAACACCGGGGAGCTGTTTTTT.

The V and J genes are TRBV6-1 and TRBJ2-7; TRBD2 agrees at 7 bases. The germline gives CDR1 MNHNS, CDR2 SASEGT. The CDR3 loop spans 14 amino acids. V shed 6 bases, J shed 2 bases, and the junction held 7 bases outside the gene matches. CDR3 sequence reads: CASRQPGLTYEQYF. CDR3 nucleotide sequence: TGTGCCAGCAGACAACCGGGACTAACCTACGAGCAGTACTTC.

This sequence joins TRBV12-3 or TRBV12-4 and TRBJ1-4; 8 bases align to TRBD1. This CDR3 contains 17 residues. Germline trimming cut 4 bases from V and 0 bases from J; bases unmatched to any gene: 7. CDR3 sequence (DNA): TGTGCCAGCAGTTCCCGGGACAGGAACCCAACTAATGAAAAACTGTTTTTT. Translated: CASSSRDRNPTNEKLFF.

This clonotype has at least ten counts. The rearrangement uses TRBV12-3 or TRBV12-4 and TRBJ2-7, with 8 positions matching TRBD2. The CDR3 loop spans 16 amino acids. V lost 0 bases, J lost 6 bases, and 10 bases stayed unmatched. CDR3 in amino acids: CASSLALTGGPIEQYF. The CDR3 nucleotides are TGTGCCAGCAGTTTAGCGCTTACGGGAGGGCCGATCGAGCAGTACTTC.

This clonotype was seen repeatedly, ten times or more. This chain links TRBV28 with TRBJ2-1; 14 bases fit TRBD2. CDR1 is MDHEN and CDR2 is SYDVKM in the germline V gene. The CDR3 covers 16 residues. V dropped 7 bases and J dropped 6; count of bases not matched to a gene: 8. CDR3 nucleotide sequence: TGTGCCAGCACCTTTTCGACTAGCGGGAGGGCCAATGAGCAGTTCTTC. Translated, it gives CASTFSTSGRANEQFF. The whole variable domain, filled in from reference TRBV28 and TRBJ2-1, reads DVKVTQSSRYLVKRTGEKVFLECVQDMDHENMFWYRQDPGLGLRLIYFSYDVKMKEKGDIPEGYSVSREKKERFSLILESASTNQTSMYLCASTFSTSGRANEQFFGPGTRLTVL.

Many counts were recorded for this clonotype. The V call is TRBV20-1, the J call TRBJ1-2, with unresolved D. Deletions cut 4 bases from V and 3 bases from J, with 18 bases between. Germline CDR1 is DFQATT and CDR2 is SNEGSKA (reference sequence). The CDR3 loop spans 15 amino acids. For the CDR3, the DNA is TGCAGTGCTATTCCAAACACGGCTGGAGACTATGGCTACACCTTC. This translates into CSAIPNTAGDYGYTF.

This clonotype was counted at least ten times. The rearrangement links TRBV30 to TRBJ1-2; D unresolved. This CDR3 has 14 residues. Trimming shortened V by 2 bases and J by 8 bases, and 18 bases separated the two germline ends. Looked up from germline, CDR1 is GTSNPN and CDR2 is SVGIG (reference sequence). The CDR3 is CAWSTLDGRLGYTF. DNA for the CDR3: TGTGCCTGGAGTACCCTGGACGGCCGATTGGGCTACACCTTC. Full variable domain (remainder filled in from reference TRBV30 and TRBJ1-2): SQTIHQWPATLVQPVGSPLSLECTVEGTSNPNLYWYRQAAGRGLQLLFYSVGIGQISSEVPQNLSASRPQDRQFILSSKKLLLSDSGFYLCAWSTLDGRLGYTFGSGTRLTVV.

A word on this clonotype: A much more abundant neighbour one base away suggests this may be a read error. Because the CDR3 is missing its conserved closing phenylalanine or tryptophan, this is likely a read error. The limits of the CDR3 on the DNA are not certain, so only TCRdb's listed CDR3 is given. CDR3 region: CASSPPWQGRKDL. V is TRBV18 and J is TRBJ2-5; the table gives TRBD1 as D, unverified against the DNA. Germline V gene sequence: CDR1 KGHSH, CDR2 LQKENI. The CDR3 extends over 13 residues, inclusive of both ends.

This chain joins TRBV29-1 and TRBJ2-7; 7 positions match TRBD1. This CDR3 contains 14 residues. The ends lost 6 bases at V and 3 bases at J; junction bases unmatched: 11. Germline V lookup: CDR1 SQVTM, CDR2 ANQGSEA. For the CDR3, the DNA is TGCAGCGTCCGGATTGGGACAGTAGGCTACGAGCAGTACTTC. As protein: CSVRIGTVGYEQYF.